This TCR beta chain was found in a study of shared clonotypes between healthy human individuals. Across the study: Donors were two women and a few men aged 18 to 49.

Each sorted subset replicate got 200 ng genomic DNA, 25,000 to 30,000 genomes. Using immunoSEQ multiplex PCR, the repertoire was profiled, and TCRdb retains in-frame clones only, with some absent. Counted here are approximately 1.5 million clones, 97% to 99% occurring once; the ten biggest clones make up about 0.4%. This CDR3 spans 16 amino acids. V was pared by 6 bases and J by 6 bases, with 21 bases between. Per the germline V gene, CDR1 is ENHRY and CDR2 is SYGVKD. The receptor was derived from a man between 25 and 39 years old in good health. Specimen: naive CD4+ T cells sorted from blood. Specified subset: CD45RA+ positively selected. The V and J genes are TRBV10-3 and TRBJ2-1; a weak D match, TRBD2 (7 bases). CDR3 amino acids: CAIRAQGSSGLNEQFF. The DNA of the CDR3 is TGTGCCATCAGGGCCCAGGGGTCTAGCGGTCTCAATGAGCAGTTCTTC.